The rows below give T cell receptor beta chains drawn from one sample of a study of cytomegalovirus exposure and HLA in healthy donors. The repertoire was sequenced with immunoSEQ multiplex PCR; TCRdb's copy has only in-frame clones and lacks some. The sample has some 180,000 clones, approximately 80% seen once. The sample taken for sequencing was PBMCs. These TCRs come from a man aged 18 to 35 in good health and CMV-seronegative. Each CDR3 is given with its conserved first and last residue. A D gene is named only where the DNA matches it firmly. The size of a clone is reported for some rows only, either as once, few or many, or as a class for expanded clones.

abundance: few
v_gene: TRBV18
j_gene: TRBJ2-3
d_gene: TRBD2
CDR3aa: CASSLTSGRTDTQYF
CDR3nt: TGTGCCAGCTCTCTGACTAGCGGGAGAACAGATACGCAGTATTTT

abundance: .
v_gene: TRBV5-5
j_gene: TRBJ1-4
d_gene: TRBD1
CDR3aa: CASSRTGPDEKLFF
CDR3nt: TGTGCCAGCAGCCGGACAGGACCCGATGAAAAACTGTTTTTT

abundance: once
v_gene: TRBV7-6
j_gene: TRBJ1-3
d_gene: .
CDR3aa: CASSLARSPGNTIYF
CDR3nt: TGTGCCAGCAGCTTAGCTCGGAGTCCTGGAAACACCATATATTTT

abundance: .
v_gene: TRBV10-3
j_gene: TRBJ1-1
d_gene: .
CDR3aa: CAISDRQKNTEAFF
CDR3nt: TGTGCCATCAGTGACAGGCAGAAGAACACTGAAGCTTTCTTT

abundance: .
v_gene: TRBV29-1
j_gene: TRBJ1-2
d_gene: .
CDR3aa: CSVETDFYGYTF
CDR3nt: TGCAGCGTTGAAACCGACTTCTATGGCTACACCTTC

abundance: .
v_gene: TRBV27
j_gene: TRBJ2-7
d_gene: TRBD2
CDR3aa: CASSFSGLAGFGTRYEQYF
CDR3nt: TGTGCCAGCAGTTTCTCGGGACTAGCGGGATTCGGTACTCGGTACGAGCAGTACTTC

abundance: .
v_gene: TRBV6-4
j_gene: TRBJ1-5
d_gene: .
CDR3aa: CASRPGLHSNQPQHF
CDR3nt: TGTGCCAGCAGGCCTGGGCTACATAGCAATCAGCCCCAGCATTTT

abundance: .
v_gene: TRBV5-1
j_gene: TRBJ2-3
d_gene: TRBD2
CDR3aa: CASSLQAGDPDTQYF
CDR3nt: TGCGCCAGCAGCTTGCAAGCGGGGGACCCAGATACGCAGTATTTT

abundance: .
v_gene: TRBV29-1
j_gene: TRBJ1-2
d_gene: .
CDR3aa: CSVAGANYGYTF
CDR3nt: TGCAGCGTTGCCGGGGCTAACTATGGCTACACCTTC

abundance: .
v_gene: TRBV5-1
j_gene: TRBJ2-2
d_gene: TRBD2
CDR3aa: CASSRTSGGASGELFF
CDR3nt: TGCGCCAGCAGCAGAACTAGCGGGGGGGCAAGCGGGGAGCTGTTTTTT

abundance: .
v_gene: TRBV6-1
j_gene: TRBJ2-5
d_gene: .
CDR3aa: CASSERTRGVRETQYF
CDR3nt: TGTGCCAGCAGTGAACGTACAAGAGGTGTTCGAGAGACCCAGTACTTC

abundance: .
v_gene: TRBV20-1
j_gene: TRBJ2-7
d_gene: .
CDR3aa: CSAYDSSVQYF
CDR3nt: TGCAGTGCCTACGACTCGTCAGTGCAGTACTTC

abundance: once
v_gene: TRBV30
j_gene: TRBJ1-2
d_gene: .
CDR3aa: CAWSAWGANYGYTF
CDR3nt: TGTGCCTGGAGTGCGTGGGGGGCTAACTATGGCTACACCTTC

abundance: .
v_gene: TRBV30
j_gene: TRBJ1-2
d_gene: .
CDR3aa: CAWVGRQDGYTF
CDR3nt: TGTGCCTGGGTGGGCCGACAGGATGGCTACACCTTC

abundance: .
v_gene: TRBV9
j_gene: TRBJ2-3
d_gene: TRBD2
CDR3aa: CASSVLAGSTDTQYF
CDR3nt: TGTGCCAGCAGCGTATTAGCGGGGAGCACAGATACGCAGTATTTT

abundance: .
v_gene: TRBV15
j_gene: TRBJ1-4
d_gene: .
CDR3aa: CATRTGSTTNEKLFF
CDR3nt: TGTGCCACCAGAACCGGGAGTACAACTAATGAAAAACTGTTTTTT

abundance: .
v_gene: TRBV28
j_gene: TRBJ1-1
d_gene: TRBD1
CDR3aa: CASSQPSGGTEAFF
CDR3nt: TGTGCCAGCAGTCAACCCTCAGGGGGCACTGAAGCTTTCTTT

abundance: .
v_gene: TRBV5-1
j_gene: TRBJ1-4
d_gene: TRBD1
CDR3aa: CASSPSYRGLNEKLFF
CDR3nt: TGCGCCAGCAGCCCATCGTACAGGGGGCTTAATGAAAAACTGTTTTTT

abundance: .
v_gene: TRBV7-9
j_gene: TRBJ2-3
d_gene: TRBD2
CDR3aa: CASSRTSGLTDRQYF
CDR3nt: TGTGCCAGCAGCCGGACTAGCGGGCTCACAGATAGGCAGTATTTT

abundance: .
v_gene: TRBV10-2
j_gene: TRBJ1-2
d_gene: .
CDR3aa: CASSEARGPSGYTF
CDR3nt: TGCGCCAGCAGTGAAGCTAGGGGCCCCAGCGGCTACACCTTC